The rows below give T cell receptor beta chains drawn from one sample of a study of cytomegalovirus exposure and HLA in healthy donors. Clones were sequenced by immunoSEQ multiplex PCR, and TCRdb holds only the in-frame ones, with some missing. The repertoire holds about 150,000 clones, with roughly 70% as singletons. Sequencing used PBMCs. The source is a man aged 55 to 70 in good health and CMV-seronegative. Both conserved end residues are part of each CDR3.

V gene,CDR3 protein
TRBV7-3,CASSLNRDNIQYF
TRBV4-2,CASSQEPRSVYEQYF
TRBV7-2,CASSPSGQPQHF
TRBV6-6,CASSFDSSGNTIYF
TRBV19,CASSITGPDEKLFF
TRBV7-2,CASRPTSGSIYEQYF
TRBV10-3,CATKQGTQPQHF
TRBV30,CAAVGNEKLFF
TRBV9,CASSATPLPGQGDYGYTF
TRBV29-1,CSAQNTEAFF
TRBV27,CASRVSDQYGYTF
TRBV5-4,CASSFRSGELFF
TRBV6-5,CASSPPQGSEQYF
TRBV4-1,CASSWDRAGSNQPQHF
TRBV2,CASSSQGPDTGELFF
TRBV19,CASSTRDRDYEQYF
TRBV7-2,CASSVSPGTGYGYTF
TRBV5-1,CASSLEWGQGAPGNTIYF
TRBV7-9,CASSPPRRVDTGELFF
TRBV4-3,CASSLGQYNEQFF
TRBV29-1,CSVDQGSDNEQYF
TRBV19,CASIPRGDRGLREQFF
TRBV27,CASSFAGRGEKLFF
TRBV30,CAWSAGLVLGEQYF
TRBV5-4,CASSPGQGRSEQYF
TRBV27,CASSLRTGDTYEQYF
TRBV2,CASSDELAGSLAKNIQYF
TRBV6-5,CASSYDNGGELFF
TRBV4-3,CASSEDRTQETQYF
TRBV19,CASSPWTGSSLTEAFF
TRBV2,CASSPRQGVSNQPQHF
TRBV6-5,CASSYELNYGYTF
TRBV11-3,CASSLEVSYEQYF
TRBV14,CASSQDQMDRVEKLFF
TRBV30,CAWRETGSNEQFF
TRBV7-8,CASSPGTSGRYNEQFF
TRBV19,CASSPFAREGYEQYF